The clone carrying this TCR beta chain has a single count. The antigen remains undetermined. The study ran its PCR with 60 Vbeta and 13 Jbeta primers. The method was immunoSEQ multiplex PCR; TCRdb's version includes in-frame clones alone and lacks a portion of them. This table holds approximately 190,000 clones, around four fifths found once. The data were taken from a study of cytomegalovirus exposure and HLA in healthy donors. Findings of the study overall: Researchers catalogued 164 TCR beta chains as cytomegalovirus-associated. Because they were indistinguishable, some V segments, including TRBV6-2 and TRBV6-3, were excluded. Confirmation was obtained in vitro that a few CMV-associated chains are specific for CMV antigens. As was reported, the HLA-A and HLA-B alleles of most subjects were accurately predicted from TCR beta sequences.

Unmatched junction bases numbered 3, after V lost 3 bases and J lost 6 bases. The CDR3 is 14 residues long. CDR1 is LNHDA, CDR2 SQIVND, per germline (reference sequence). The V gene is TRBV19, the J gene TRBJ1-5; 9 bases match TRBD1. Sequenced input: PBMCs. The source is a woman in her late teens or twenties in good health and CMV-seronegative. CDR3 residues: CASSIGTGSQPQHF. The CDR3 DNA reads as TGTGCCAGTAGTATCGGGACAGGGAGTCAGCCCCAGCATTTT.